Below, 29 T cell receptor beta chains from the same sample are listed, as sequenced in a study of T cells after yellow fever vaccination. MiXCR was run by TCRdb on the 5' RACE reads, yielding one entry per CDR3 protein. The table records some 420,000 distinct CDR3 sequences, approximately 19% of them present only once. The material was PBMCs, obtained before the yellow fever booster vaccination. The receptors shown here come from a man aged 18 to 29 who received the YFV17D yellow fever vaccine.

The gene calls are TRBV21-1 and TRBJ2-3; the table gives TRBD1 as D, unverified against the DNA. TRBV21-1 is flagged as a pseudogene. This CDR3 comprises 18 residues. This CDR3 is CASSNNHVDRDYTDTQYF. For the CDR3, the DNA is TGTGCCAGCAGCAATAACCACGTGGACAGGGACTACACAGATACGCAGTATTTT.

The J gene is TRBJ2-3, the V gene TRBV5-6; D call uncertain. The CDR3 extends over 16 amino acids. CDR1 and CDR2 (germline): SGHDT, YYEEEE. V was shortened by 1 base and J by 1 base, with 13 bases between the two germline ends. The CDR3 is CASSLIGSARTDTQYF. CDR3 DNA sequence: TGTGCCAGCAGCTTGATAGGAAGCGCCCGCACAGATACGCAGTATTTT.

This clonotype was recorded at least ten times. In DNA form, the CDR3 reads TGCGCCAGCAGCTTGGGACAGGGGAGCACTGAAGCTTTCTTT. This sequence encodes CASSLGQGSTEAFF. V and J are TRBV5-1 and TRBJ1-1, with TRBD1 matching 8 bases. V lost 0 bases, J lost 4 bases, and 2 bases stayed unmatched. The CDR3 is made up of 14 amino acids. Germline values: CDR1 SGHRS, CDR2 YFSETQ.

The chain uses TRBV5-5 and TRBJ2-5; 12 positions match TRBD2. The CDR3 is 16 amino acids. The germline CDR1 and CDR2 sequences are SGHKS and YYEKEE (reference sequence). With 1 base clipped from V and 7 bases from J, the junction kept 8 bases outside the gene matches. The CDR3 sequence is CASSLLLAGGRVTQYF. CDR3 nucleotides: TGTGCCAGCAGCTTGCTGCTAGCGGGGGGGCGAGTGACCCAGTACTTC.

In this sample, this clonotype turned up a few times. This chain links TRBV27 with TRBJ2-2; TRBD2 matches at 7 bases. The CDR3 extends over 15 amino acids. CDR1 is MNHEY, CDR2 SMNVEV, per germline (reference sequence). V lost 2 bases and J lost 4; bases outside the gene matches: 4. The CDR3 nucleotides read TGTGCCAGCAGTTTAGGGGGGGACGTCACCGGGGAGCTGTTTTTT. It is translated as CASSLGGDVTGELFF.

V is TRBV5-1 and J is TRBJ2-1, with 9 bases aligning to TRBD2. The J segment lost 12 bases and the V segment lost 0 bases, leaving 10 bases of the junction unmatched. The CDR3 extends over 15 amino acids. Germline V gene sequence: CDR1 SGHRS, CDR2 YFSETQ. CDR3 sequence: CASSLAVSGGSVQFF. The CDR3 nucleotides read TGCGCCAGCAGCTTGGCTGTTAGCGGGGGATCGGTGCAGTTCTTC.

The chain employs TRBV13 and TRBJ2-2; 8 bases agree with TRBD1. V dropped 4 bases and J dropped 4; count of bases not matched to a gene: 8. Germline-derived CDR1 and CDR2 are PRHDT and FYEKMQ (reference sequence). The CDR3 covers 16 residues. The DNA of the CDR3 is TGTGCCAGCAGCTCTTATCGGACAGGGCGCACCGGGGAGCTGTTTTTT. Its translation is CASSSYRTGRTGELFF.

The chain links TRBV20-1 to TRBJ2-7, with D possibly TRBD2 on 5 matching bases. The CDR3 totals 14 residues. Deletions cut 1 base from V and 2 bases from J, with 12 bases between. CDR1 and CDR2 from the germline V gene are DFQATT and SNEGSKA (reference sequence). CDR3 DNA: TGCAGTGCTAGAGGCGGCGGGTCAACCTACGAGCAGTACTTC. Its protein product is CSARGGGSTYEQYF.

V is TRBV3-1 and J is TRBJ1-2, with D uncertain. The length of the CDR3 is 14 residues. CDR1 LGHDT and CDR2 YNNKEL come from the germline V gene (reference sequence). V was clipped by 3 bases and J by 2 bases, with 10 bases between them. CDR3: CASSHGLSNYGYTF. The CDR3 DNA reads TGTGCCAGCAGCCATGGACTGAGCAACTATGGCTACACCTTC.

This clonotype turned up a few times. The chain links TRBV12-3 or TRBV12-4 to TRBJ2-5; possible D gene TRBD2, 7 bases. The V gene lost 6 bases and the J gene lost 2 bases, with 16 bases spanning the gap. CDR3 length: 15 residues. In DNA, the CDR3 is TGTGCCAGCAGCAGGGGTTGGGGGGGGCAAGAGACCCAGTACTTC. Residues: CASSRGWGGQETQYF.

V usage is TRBV7-4 and J usage is TRBJ2-7; D might be TRBD1 (6 bases). Germline loops: CDR1 SGHVT, CDR2 SQSDAQ. This CDR3 comprises 16 residues. Trimming shortened V by 5 bases and J by 0 bases, and 17 bases separated the two germline ends. The CDR3 nucleotides read TGTGCCAGCAGCGACTCGGGACATTTGAGCTCCTACGAGCAGTACGTC. It specifies CASSDSGHLSSYEQYV.

The CDR3 loop reads CASSLNLGSGTGELFF. As DNA, the CDR3 is TGTGCCAGCAGCTTAAATTTAGGTTCGGGCACCGGGGAGCTGTTTTTT. This rearrangement joins TRBV7-3 to TRBJ2-2; unclear D gene. Germline V lookup: CDR1 SGHTA, CDR2 FQGTGA. Trimming stripped 1 base from V and 4 bases from J, with 13 bases between. The CDR3 has 16 residues.

The chain combines TRBV4-2 with TRBJ1-2; 7 nucleotides line up with TRBD1. Germline lookup yields CDR1 LGHNA and CDR2 YNFKEQ. J lost 8 bases, V lost 4 bases, and 7 bases had no gene match. The CDR3 is made up of 13 amino acids. The CDR3 protein is CASSLQGVEGYTF. The CDR3 nucleotides read TGTGCCAGCAGCCTGCAGGGGGTTGAAGGCTACACCTTC.

This chain links TRBV6-2 or TRBV6-3 with TRBJ2-5; D not resolved. The ends were cut back, 6 bases at V and 1 base at J, with 9 bases in the middle. The length of the CDR3 is 13 residues. The germline gives CDR1 MNHEY, CDR2 SVGEGT. The CDR3 loop reads CASRSRRQETQYF. CDR3 DNA: TGTGCCAGCAGATCAAGACGCCAAGAGACCCAGTACTTC.

Only a few counts were recorded for this clonotype. The DNA of the CDR3 is TGCAGCGTGGTCACAGGGGGCAACGCAGGGGGCAATCAGCCCCAGCATTTT. Protein sequence: CSVVTGGNAGGNQPQHF. J is TRBJ1-5 and V is TRBV29-1; 9 bases are shared with TRBD1. CDR3 size: 17 residues. The V segment lost 6 bases and the J segment 2 bases; nucleotides outside the gene matches: 14. Germline-derived CDR1 and CDR2 are SQVTM and ANQGSEA. Using reference TRBV29-1 and TRBJ1-5 for the parts outside the CDR3, the full variable domain is SAVISQKPSRDICQRGTSLTIQCQVDSQVTMMFWYRQQPGQSLTLIATANQGSEATYESGFVIDKFPISRPNLTFSTLTVSNMSPEDSSIYLCSVVTGGNAGGNQPQHFGDGTRLSIL.

The CDR3 coding sequence is TGTGCCAGCAGCTCCCGACCATTACAAGAGACCCAGTACTTC. Residues: CASSSRPLQETQYF. The chain joins TRBV7-9 to TRBJ2-5; D unclear. This CDR3 is 14 amino acids long. Trimming took 4 bases from V and 2 from J, leaving 11 bases between them. Germline CDR1 reads SEHNR; CDR2 reads FQNEAQ (reference sequence).

The chain has TRBV5-1 and TRBJ1-2; D is unresolved. CDR3 length: 15 amino acids. V gave up 0 bases and J gave up 3 bases, with 12 bases separating them. Per germline, CDR1 SGHRS and CDR2 YFSETQ. The CDR3 loop is CASSLDSTLYYGYTF. Here the CDR3 DNA reads TGCGCCAGCAGCTTGGATTCAACACTGTACTATGGCTACACCTTC. Supplemented by reference TRBV5-1 and TRBJ1-2, the full variable domain reads KAGVTQTPRYLIKTRGQQVTLSCSPISGHRSVSWYQQTPGQGLQFLFEYFSETQRNKGNFPGRFSGRQFSNSRSEMNVSTLELGDSALYLCASSLDSTLYYGYTFGSGTRLTVV.

This chain links TRBV6-2 or TRBV6-3 with TRBJ2-2; 9 bases line up with TRBD1. CDR1 is MNHEY and CDR2 is SVGEGT in the germline V gene. The CDR3 covers 14 residues. V lost 6 bases to trimming and J lost 3 bases; unmatched junction nucleotides: 2. CDR3 sequence reads: CASRRQGDTGELFF. DNA for the CDR3: TGTGCCAGCAGGCGACAGGGGGACACCGGGGAGCTGTTTTTT.

J is TRBJ1-2 and V is TRBV19, with 8 bases that match TRBD1. Germline CDR1 and CDR2: LNHDA and SQIVND (reference sequence). The CDR3 is made up of 16 amino acids. The V segment lost 6 bases and the J segment 7 bases; nucleotides outside the gene matches: 16. The CDR3 DNA reads as TGTGCCAGTAGGGGATGGGGAGCAGGGACAGGAGTTGGCTACACCTTC. It specifies CASRGWGAGTGVGYTF.

The chain couples TRBV12-3 or TRBV12-4 to TRBJ2-2; 7 nucleotides line up with TRBD1. This CDR3 region has 17 residues. V was pared by 3 bases and J by 2 bases, with 9 bases of the junction left unmatched. CDR3 residues: CASSFGTALLNTGELFF. In DNA form, the CDR3 reads TGTGCCAGCAGTTTCGGGACAGCCCTCCTAAACACCGGGGAGCTGTTTTTT.

The V and J genes are TRBV27 and TRBJ2-7; D remains unclear. The germline gives CDR1 MNHEY, CDR2 SMNVEV (reference sequence). This CDR3 has 14 residues. The V and J ends lost 7 bases and 0 bases respectively, with 13 bases between them. The CDR3 coding sequence is TGTGCCAGCAAACCCGGGCTAGACTCCTACGAGCAGTACGTC. It is translated as CASKPGLDSYEQYV.

The chain uses TRBV5-6 and TRBJ1-4; D gene ambiguous. Germline values: CDR1 SGHDT, CDR2 YYEEEE. Trimming stripped 0 bases from V and 4 bases from J, with 10 bases between. This CDR3 is built from 15 residues. Written as DNA, the CDR3 is TGTGCCAGCAGCTTGGAGCGGGAGCATAATGAAAAACTGTTTTTT. Protein product: CASSLEREHNEKLFF.

The V gene is TRBV2, the J gene TRBJ2-1; D remains ambiguous. CDR1 and CDR2 from the germline V gene are SNHLY and FYNNEI. CDR3 size: 11 residues. V was trimmed by 6 bases and J by 4 bases, leaving 4 bases between them. In nucleotides, the CDR3 is TGTGCCAGCAGGATATACAATGAGCAGTTCTTC. Protein product: CASRIYNEQFF.

This clonotype was found once. This sequence joins TRBV6-5 and TRBJ1-1; D ambiguous. Germline loops: CDR1 MNHEY, CDR2 SVGAGI. The CDR3 is made up of 17 amino acids. V was shortened by 2 bases and J by 4 bases, with 20 bases between the two germline ends. CDR3 in amino acids: CASSYRRNPRDGTEAFF. CDR3 nucleotides: TGTGCCAGCAGTTACAGGCGGAACCCAAGGGATGGCACTGAAGCTTTCTTT.

CDR3 sequence (DNA): TGTGCCAGCAGATACTCCGGGACACCCGCAAGAACTGAAGCTTTCTTT. Translation gives CASRYSGTPARTEAFF. The chain links TRBV28 to TRBJ1-1; weak D call: TRBD1 (6 bases). Germline V gene data show CDR1 as MDHEN and CDR2 as SYDVKM. CDR3 length equals 16 residues. V was cut by 6 bases and J by 5 bases, with 22 bases left in between.

This clonotype was counted many times. The genes are TRBV11-2 and TRBJ2-1, with TRBD2 identical over 13 bases. The trim removed 4 bases at V and 4 bases at J, leaving 1 base unmatched. The length of the CDR3 is 15 residues. Germline-derived CDR1 and CDR2 are SGHAT and FQNNGV. As DNA, the CDR3 is TGTGCCAGCAGCTCGGGACTAGCGGGATACAATGAGCAGTTCTTC. Translated: CASSSGLAGYNEQFF.

This clonotype has a handful of counts. This rearrangement joins TRBV12-5 to TRBJ2-1, with D perhaps TRBD2 (6 bases). Germline CDR1 reads LGHNT; CDR2 reads FRNRAP. Trimming pared 5 bases from V and 6 bases from J, leaving 8 bases between. The CDR3 loop spans 12 amino acids. As DNA, the CDR3 is TGTGCTAGTGGTCTGACTAGCAATGAGCAGTTCTTC. It codes for CASGLTSNEQFF.

This clonotype was picked up a small number of times. V usage is TRBV4-1 and J usage is TRBJ2-3; D remains ambiguous. V was clipped by 2 bases and J by 5 bases, with 11 bases between them. The CDR3 runs 14 residues. CDR1 MGHRA and CDR2 YSYEKL come from the germline V gene. CDR3 residues: CASSQRSSEDTQYF. The CDR3, as DNA: TGCGCCAGCAGCCAACGATCTTCCGAAGATACGCAGTATTTT.

In nucleotides, the CDR3 is TGTGCCAGCAGTTTAACCCCGGTGGGCAAAAACATTCAGTACTTC. Its translation is CASSLTPVGKNIQYF. This chain uses TRBV28 with TRBJ2-4; D is unresolved. The CDR3 is made up of 15 amino acids. The V and J ends lost 2 bases and 3 bases respectively, with 11 bases between them. Per the germline V gene, CDR1 is MDHEN and CDR2 is SYDVKM.